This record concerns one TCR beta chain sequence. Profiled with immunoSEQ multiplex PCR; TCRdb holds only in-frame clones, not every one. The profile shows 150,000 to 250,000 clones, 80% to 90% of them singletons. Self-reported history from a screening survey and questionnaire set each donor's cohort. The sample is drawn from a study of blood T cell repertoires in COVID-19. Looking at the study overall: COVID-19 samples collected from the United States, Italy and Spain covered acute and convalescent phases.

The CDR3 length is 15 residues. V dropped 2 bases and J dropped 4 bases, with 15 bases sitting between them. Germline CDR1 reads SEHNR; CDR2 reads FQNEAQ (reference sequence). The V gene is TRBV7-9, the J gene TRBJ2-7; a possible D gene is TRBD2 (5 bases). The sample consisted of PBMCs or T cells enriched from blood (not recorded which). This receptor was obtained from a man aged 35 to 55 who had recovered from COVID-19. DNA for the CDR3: TGTGCCAGCAGCTTAAGTCTAAGCACGGGGTACGAGCAGTACTTC. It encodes CASSLSLSTGYEQYF.